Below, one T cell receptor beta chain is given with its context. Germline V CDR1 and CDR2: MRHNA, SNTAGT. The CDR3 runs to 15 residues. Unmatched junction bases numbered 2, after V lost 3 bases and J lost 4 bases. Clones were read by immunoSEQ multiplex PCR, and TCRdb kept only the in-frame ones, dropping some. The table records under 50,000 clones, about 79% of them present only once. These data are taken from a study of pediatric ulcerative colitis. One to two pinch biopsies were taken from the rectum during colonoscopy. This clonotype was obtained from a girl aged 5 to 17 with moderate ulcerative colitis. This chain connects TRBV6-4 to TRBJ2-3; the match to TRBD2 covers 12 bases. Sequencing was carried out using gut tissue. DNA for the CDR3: TGTGCCAGCAGTGAGACTAGCGGGGGCCCAGATACGCAGTATTTT. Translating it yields CASSETSGGPDTQYF.